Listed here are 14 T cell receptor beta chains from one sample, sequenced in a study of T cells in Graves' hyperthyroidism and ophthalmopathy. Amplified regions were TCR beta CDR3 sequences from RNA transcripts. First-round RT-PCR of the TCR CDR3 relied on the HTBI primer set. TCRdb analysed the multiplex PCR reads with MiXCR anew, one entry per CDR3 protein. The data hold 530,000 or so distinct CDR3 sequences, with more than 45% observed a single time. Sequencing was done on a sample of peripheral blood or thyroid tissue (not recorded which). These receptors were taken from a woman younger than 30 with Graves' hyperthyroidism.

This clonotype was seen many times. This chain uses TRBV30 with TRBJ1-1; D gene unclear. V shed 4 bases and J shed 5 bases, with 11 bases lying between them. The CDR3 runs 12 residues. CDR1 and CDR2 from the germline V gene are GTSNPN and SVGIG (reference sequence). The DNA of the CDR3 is TGTGCCTGGAAGCGCAGAGGGACTGAAGCTTTCTTT. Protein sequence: CAWKRRGTEAFF.

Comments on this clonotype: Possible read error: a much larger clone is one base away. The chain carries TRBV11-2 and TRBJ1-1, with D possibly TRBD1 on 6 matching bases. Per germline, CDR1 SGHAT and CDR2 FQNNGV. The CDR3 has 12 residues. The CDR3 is CASSLDREEVFF. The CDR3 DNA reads TGTGCCAGCAGCTTGGACAGAGAAGAAGTTTTCTTT.

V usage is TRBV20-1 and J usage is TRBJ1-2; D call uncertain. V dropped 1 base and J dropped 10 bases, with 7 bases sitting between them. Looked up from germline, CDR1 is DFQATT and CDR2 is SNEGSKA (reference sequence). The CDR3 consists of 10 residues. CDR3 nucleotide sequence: TGCAGTGCTAGAGGGGATGTCTACACCTTC. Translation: CSARGDVYTF.

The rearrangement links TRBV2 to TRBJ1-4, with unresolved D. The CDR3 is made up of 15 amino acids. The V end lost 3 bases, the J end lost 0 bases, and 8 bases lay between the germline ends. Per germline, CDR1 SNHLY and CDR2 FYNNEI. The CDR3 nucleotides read TGTGCCAGCAGTGATGTTCGGTCAACTAATGAAAAACTGTTTTTT. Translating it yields CASSDVRSTNEKLFF.

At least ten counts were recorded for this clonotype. The CDR3 region is CATRGASGNQETQYF. The CDR3 DNA reads as TGTGCCACCCGAGGGGCTAGCGGGAACCAAGAGACCCAGTACTTC. The chain carries TRBV24-1 and TRBJ2-5; 9 bases fit TRBD2. The CDR3 is 15 amino acids. With V trimmed by 9 bases and J by 0 bases, 7 bases remained unmatched. Germline V gives CDR1 KGHDR, CDR2 SFDVKD.

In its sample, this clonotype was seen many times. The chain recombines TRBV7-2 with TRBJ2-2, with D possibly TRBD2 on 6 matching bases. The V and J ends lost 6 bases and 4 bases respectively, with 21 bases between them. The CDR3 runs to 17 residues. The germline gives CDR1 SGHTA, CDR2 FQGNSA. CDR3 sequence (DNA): TGTGCCAGCAGATCAGGGCGGGCGGGGCGCGGCACCGGGGAGCTGTTTTTT. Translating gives CASRSGRAGRGTGELFF.

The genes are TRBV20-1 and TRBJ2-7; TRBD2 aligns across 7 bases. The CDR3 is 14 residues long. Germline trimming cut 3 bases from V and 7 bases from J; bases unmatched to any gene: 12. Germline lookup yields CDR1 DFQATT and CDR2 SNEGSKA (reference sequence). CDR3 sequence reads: CSASFGPSGHEQYF. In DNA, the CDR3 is TGCAGTGCTAGTTTCGGGCCTAGCGGTCATGAGCAGTACTTC.

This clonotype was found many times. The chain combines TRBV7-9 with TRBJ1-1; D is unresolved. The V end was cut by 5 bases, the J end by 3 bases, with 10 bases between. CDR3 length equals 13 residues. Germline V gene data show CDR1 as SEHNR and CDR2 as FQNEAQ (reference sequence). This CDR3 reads CASSTNGDTEAFF. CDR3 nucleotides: TGTGCCAGCAGCACCAATGGGGACACTGAAGCTTTCTTT. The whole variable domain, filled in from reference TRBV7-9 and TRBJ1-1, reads DTGVSQNPRHKITKRGQNVTFRCDPISEHNRLYWYRQTLGQGPEFLTYFQNEAQLEKSRLLSDRFSAERPKGSFSTLEIQRTEQGDSAMYLCASSTNGDTEAFFGQGTRLTVV.

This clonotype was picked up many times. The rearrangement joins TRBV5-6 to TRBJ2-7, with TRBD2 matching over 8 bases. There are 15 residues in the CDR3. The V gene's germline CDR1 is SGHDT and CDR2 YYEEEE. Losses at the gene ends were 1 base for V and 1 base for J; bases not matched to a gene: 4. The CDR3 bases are TGTGCCAGCAGCTTGAGGCGGGAGGTATCCTACGAGCAGTACTTC. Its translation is CASSLRREVSYEQYF.

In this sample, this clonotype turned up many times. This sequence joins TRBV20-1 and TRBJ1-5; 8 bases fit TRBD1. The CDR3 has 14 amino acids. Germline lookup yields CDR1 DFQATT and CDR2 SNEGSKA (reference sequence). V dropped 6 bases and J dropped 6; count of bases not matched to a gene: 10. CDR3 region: CSARQGRVTQPQHF. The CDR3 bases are TGCAGTGCAAGACAGGGGCGGGTTACTCAGCCCCAGCATTTT.

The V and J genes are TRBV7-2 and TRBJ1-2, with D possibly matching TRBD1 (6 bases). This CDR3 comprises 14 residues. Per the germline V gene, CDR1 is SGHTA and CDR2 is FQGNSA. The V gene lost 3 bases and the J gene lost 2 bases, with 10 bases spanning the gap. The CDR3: CASSFTDRNYGYTF. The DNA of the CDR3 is TGTGCCAGCAGCTTTACTGACAGGAACTATGGCTACACCTTC.

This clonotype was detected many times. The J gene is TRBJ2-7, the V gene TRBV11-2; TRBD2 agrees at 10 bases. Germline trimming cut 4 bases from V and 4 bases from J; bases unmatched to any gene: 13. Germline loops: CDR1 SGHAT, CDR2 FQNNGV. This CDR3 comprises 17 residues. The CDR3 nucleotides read TGTGCCAGCAGCTCCCCAGAACTAGCGGGATTAGAGTACGAGCAGTACTTC. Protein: CASSSPELAGLEYEQYF.

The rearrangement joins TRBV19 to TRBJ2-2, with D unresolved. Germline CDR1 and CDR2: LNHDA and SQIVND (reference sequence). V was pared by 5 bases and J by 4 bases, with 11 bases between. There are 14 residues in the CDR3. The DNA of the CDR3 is TGTGCCAGTAGTCCCGGAAGGGCCACCGGGGAGCTGTTTTTT. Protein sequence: CASSPGRATGELFF. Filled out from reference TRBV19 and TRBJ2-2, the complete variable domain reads DGGITQSPKYLFRKEGQNVTLSCEQNLNHDAMYWYRQDPGQGLRLIYYSQIVNDFQKGDIAEGYSVSREKKESFPLTVTSAQKNPTAFYLCASSPGRATGELFFGEGSRLTVL.

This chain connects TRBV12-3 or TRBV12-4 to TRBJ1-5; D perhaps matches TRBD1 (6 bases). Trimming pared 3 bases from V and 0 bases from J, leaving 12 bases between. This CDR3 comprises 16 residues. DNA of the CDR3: TGTGCCAGCAGTTTGCGAGGGACAAATAGCAATCAGCCCCAGCATTTT. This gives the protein CASSLRGTNSNQPQHF.